These 3 T cell receptor beta chains came from one sample sequenced in a study of blood T cell repertoires in COVID-19. The protocol was immunoSEQ multiplex PCR, while the TCRdb copy is restricted to in-frame clones and leaves out a portion. The sample shows over 55,000 clones, 85% to 90% of them seen only once. The specimen was peripheral blood. All receptors come from a human donor with active COVID-19. The donor label of this sample is uncertain.

The chain carries TRBV7-3 and TRBJ1-2; 11 bases are shared with TRBD1. CDR1 is SGHTA and CDR2 is FQGTGA in the germline V gene. Germline trimming cut 5 bases from V and 4 bases from J; bases unmatched to any gene: 6. The CDR3 has 15 residues. DNA for the CDR3: TGTGCCAGCAGCCCCGGGACAGGGGGGTCCTATGGCTACACCTTC. Translation gives CASSPGTGGSYGYTF.

The rearrangement links TRBV13 to TRBJ1-2; D remains ambiguous. The germline V gene encodes CDR1 PRHDT and CDR2 FYEKMQ (reference sequence). CDR3 length: 14 residues. Trimming took 2 bases from V and 5 from J, leaving 12 bases between them. The CDR3 here is CASSLPGFRYGYTF. For the CDR3, the DNA is TGTGCCAGCAGCTTACCGGGGTTCCGGTATGGCTACACCTTC.

The genes are TRBV5-4 and TRBJ1-1, with TRBD1 as a possible D gene (5 bases). CDR3 size: 14 residues. V gave up 0 bases and J gave up 2 bases, with 8 bases separating them. Germline V gene data show CDR1 as SGHNT and CDR2 as YYREEE (reference sequence). CDR3 in amino acids: CASSLAGGNTEAFF. CDR3 bases: TGTGCCAGCAGCTTGGCCGGGGGAAACACTGAAGCTTTCTTT.